This record concerns one T cell receptor beta chain sequence. The target antigen is unknown. Normal lung sampling was at least 3 cm from the tumour, as distant as possible. Germline CDR1 SGDLS, CDR2 YYNGEE. The CDR3 covers 14 residues. V was pared by 4 bases and J by 1 base, with 11 bases between. Only in-frame clones appear in the TCRdb table, and some are missing; sequencing was by immunoSEQ multiplex PCR. The sample carries under 3,500 clones, around 69% recorded once. This sample was taken from a study of immune cell composition in non-small cell lung cancer. Study-level points and caveats: Tumour-associated clones >0.5% occurred in roughly 30% of adenocarcinomas, roughly four fifths of squamous.

The same sample was also studied in work on CD4 T cells in lung cancer. From that paper: Before giving blood, patients had received treatments including platinum chemotherapy, some also nivolumab or pembrolizumab.

The receptor was isolated from a human donor with non-small cell lung cancer. The J gene is TRBJ1-1, the V gene TRBV9; D gene uncertain. The sample comprised non-adjacent lung tissue. For the CDR3, the DNA is TGTGCCAGCAGCTCCTTAGAATGGAACACTGAAGCTTTCTTT. Amino acid sequence: CASSSLEWNTEAFF. Combining the CDR3 with reference TRBV9 and TRBJ1-1 gives the whole variable domain DSGVTQTPKHLITATGQRVTLRCSPRSGDLSVYWYQQSLDQGLQFLIQYYNGEERAKGNILERFSAQQFPDLHSELNLSSLELGDSALYFCASSSLEWNTEAFFGQGTRLTVV.